The TCR beta chain under discussion was sequenced for a study of Ad26.COV2.S vaccination and SARS-CoV-2 variants. General observations from the study: Spike-specific TCR breadth in vaccine recipients exceeded that seen in placebo recipients.

Clones were sequenced by immunoSEQ multiplex PCR, and TCRdb holds only the in-frame ones, with some missing. The sample lists approximately 300,000 clones, 85% occurring once. Points on this clone: What it recognizes is unknown.

The V end lost 2 bases, the J end lost 6 bases, and 17 bases lay between the germline ends. Looked up from germline, CDR1 is SGHNT and CDR2 is YYREEE (reference sequence). The CDR3 has 15 residues. The treatment denotes: some 19 received Ad26.COV2.S at low or high dose, single or two shots; about 5 received placebo; per-sample allocation not given. The investigators took samples on day 63 after the first vaccine or placebo injection. The starting material was peripheral blood, obtained in a trial of Ad26.COV2.S vaccine versus placebo. The chain employs TRBV5-4 and TRBJ1-2; TRBD1 might be the D (5 bases). This receptor was identified in a person between 18 and 60 years old who received the Ad26.COV2.S COVID-19 vaccine or a placebo. DNA for the CDR3: TGTGCCAGCAGCTTTGAAAGGGGCGGGGAGGATGGCTACACCTTC. It codes for CASSFERGGEDGYTF.